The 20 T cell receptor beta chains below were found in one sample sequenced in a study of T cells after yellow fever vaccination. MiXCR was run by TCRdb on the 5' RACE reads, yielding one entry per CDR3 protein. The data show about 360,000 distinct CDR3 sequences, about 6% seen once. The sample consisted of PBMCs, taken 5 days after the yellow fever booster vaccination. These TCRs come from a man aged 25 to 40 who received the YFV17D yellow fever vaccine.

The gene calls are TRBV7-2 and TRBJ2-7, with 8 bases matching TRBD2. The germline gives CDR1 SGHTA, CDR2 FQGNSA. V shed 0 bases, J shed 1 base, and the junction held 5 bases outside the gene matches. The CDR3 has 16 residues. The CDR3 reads CASSLARGAVSYEQYF. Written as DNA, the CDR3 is TGTGCCAGCAGCTTAGCGCGGGGGGCCGTGTCCTACGAGCAGTACTTC.

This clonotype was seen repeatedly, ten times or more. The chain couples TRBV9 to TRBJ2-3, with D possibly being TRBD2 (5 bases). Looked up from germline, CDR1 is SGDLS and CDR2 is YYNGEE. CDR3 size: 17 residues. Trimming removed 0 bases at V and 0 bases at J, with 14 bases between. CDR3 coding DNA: TGTGCCAGCAGCGTAGATCTTGGGCGGGCGAGCACAGATACGCAGTATTTT. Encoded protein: CASSVDLGRASTDTQYF.

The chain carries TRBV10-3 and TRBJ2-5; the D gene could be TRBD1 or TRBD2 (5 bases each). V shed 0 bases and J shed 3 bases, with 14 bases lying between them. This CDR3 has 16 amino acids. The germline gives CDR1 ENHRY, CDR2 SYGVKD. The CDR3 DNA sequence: TGTGCCATCAGTGAGTCGATCGAGGGGCTCGAAGAGACCCAGTACTTC. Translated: CAISESIEGLEETQYF.

The CDR3 region is CASRKPGFSETQYF. For the CDR3, the DNA is TGTGCCAGCAGAAAACCGGGATTCTCAGAGACCCAGTACTTC. The chain joins TRBV6-1 to TRBJ2-5, with D perhaps TRBD2 (5 bases). The germline gives CDR1 MNHNS, CDR2 SASEGT. The CDR3 totals 14 residues. Trimming removed 6 bases at V and 4 bases at J, with 15 bases between.

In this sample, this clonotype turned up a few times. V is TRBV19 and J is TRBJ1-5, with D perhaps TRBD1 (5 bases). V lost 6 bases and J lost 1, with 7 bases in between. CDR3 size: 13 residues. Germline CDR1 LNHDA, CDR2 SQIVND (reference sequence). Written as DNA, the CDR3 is TGTGCCAGTAGGGGGGAGAGCAATCAGCCCCAGCATTTT. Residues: CASRGESNQPQHF.

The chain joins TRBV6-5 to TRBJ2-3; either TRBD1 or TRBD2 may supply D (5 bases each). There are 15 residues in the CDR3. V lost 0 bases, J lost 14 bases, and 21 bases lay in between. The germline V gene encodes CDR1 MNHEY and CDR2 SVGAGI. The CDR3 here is CASSYSSYYRDQWYF. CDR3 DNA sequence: TGTGCCAGCAGTTACTCGAGCTATTACCGGGACCAGTGGTATTTT.

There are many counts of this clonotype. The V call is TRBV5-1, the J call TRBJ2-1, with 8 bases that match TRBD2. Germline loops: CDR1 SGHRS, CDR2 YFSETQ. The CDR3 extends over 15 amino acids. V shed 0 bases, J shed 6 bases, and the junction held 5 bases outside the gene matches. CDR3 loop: CASSLVSGSSNEQFF. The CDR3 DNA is TGCGCCAGCAGCTTGGTGAGCGGGAGTTCCAATGAGCAGTTCTTC.

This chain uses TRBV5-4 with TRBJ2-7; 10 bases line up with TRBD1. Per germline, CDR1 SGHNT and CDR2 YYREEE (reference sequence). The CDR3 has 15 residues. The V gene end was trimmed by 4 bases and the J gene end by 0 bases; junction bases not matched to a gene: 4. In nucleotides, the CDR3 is TGTGCCAGCAGCGCCGGGACAGGGGACTCCTACGAGCAGTACTTC. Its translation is CASSAGTGDSYEQYF.

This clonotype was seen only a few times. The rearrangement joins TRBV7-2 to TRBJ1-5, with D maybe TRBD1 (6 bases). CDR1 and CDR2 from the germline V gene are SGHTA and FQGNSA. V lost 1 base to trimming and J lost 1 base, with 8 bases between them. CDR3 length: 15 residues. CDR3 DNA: TGTGCCAGCAGCTTAGACAGGGCGAGCAATCAGCCCCAGCATTTT. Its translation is CASSLDRASNQPQHF.

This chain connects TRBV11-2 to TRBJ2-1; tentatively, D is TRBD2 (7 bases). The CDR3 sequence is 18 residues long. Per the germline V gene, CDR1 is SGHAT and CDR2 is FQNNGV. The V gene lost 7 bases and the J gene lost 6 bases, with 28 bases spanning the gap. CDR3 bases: TGTGCCAGCACTCAACCGAGGGGGGGGACTACCTATTTCAATGAGCAGTTCTTC. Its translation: CASTQPRGGTTYFNEQFF. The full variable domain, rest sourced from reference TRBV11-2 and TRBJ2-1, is EAGVAQSPRYKIIEKRQSVAFWCNPISGHATLYWYQQILGQGPKLLIQFQNNGVVDDSQLPKDRFSAERLKGVDSTLKIQPAKLEDSAVYLCASTQPRGGTTYFNEQFFGPGTRLTVL.

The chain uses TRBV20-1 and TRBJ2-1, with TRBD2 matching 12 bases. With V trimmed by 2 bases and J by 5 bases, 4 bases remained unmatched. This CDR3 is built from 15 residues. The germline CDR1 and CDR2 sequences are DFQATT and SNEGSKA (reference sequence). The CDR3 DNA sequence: TGCAGTGCTAGAACTAGCGGGAGGACCGACAATGAGCAGTTCTTC. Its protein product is CSARTSGRTDNEQFF.

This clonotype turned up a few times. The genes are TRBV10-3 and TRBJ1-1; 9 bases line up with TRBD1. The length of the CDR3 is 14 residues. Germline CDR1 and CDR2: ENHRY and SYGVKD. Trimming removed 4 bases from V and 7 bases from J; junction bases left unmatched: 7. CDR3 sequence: CAISVSGQGFEAFF. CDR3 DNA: TGTGCCATCAGTGTTTCGGGACAGGGTTTTGAAGCTTTCTTT.

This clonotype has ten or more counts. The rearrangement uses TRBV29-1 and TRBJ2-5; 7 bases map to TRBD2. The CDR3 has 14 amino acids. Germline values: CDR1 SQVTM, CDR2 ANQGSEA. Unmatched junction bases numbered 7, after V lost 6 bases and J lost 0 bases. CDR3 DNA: TGCAGCGTGGGCGGGCTAGCGGACCAAGAGACCCAGTACTTC. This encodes CSVGGLADQETQYF. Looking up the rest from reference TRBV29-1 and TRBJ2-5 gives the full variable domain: SAVISQKPSRDICQRGTSLTIQCQVDSQVTMMFWYRQQPGQSLTLIATANQGSEATYESGFVIDKFPISRPNLTFSTLTVSNMSPEDSSIYLCSVGGLADQETQYFGPGTRLLVL.

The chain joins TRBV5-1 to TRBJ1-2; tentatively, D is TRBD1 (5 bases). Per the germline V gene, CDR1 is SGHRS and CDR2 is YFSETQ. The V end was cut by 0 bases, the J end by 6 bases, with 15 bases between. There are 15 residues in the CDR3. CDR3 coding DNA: TGCGCCAGCAGCTTGGTACTGTCCGGAGGGGATGGCTACACCTTC. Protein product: CASSLVLSGGDGYTF.

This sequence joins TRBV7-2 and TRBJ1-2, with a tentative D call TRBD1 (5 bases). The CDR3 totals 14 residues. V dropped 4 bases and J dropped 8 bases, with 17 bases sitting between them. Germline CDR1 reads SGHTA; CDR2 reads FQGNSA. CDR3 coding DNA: TGTGCCAGCAGCTCCCTCGGGCAGGGTTACGGCTACACCTTC. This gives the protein CASSSLGQGYGYTF. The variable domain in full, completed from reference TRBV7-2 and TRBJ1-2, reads GAGVSQSPSNKVTEKGKDVELRCDPISGHTALYWYRQSLGQGLEFLIYFQGNSAPDKSGLPSDRFSAERTGGSVSTLTIQRTQQEDSAVYLCASSSLGQGYGYTFGSGTRLTVV.

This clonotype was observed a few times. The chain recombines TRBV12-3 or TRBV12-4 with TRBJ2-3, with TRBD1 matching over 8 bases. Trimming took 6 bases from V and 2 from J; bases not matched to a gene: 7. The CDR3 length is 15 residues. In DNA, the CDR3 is TGTGCCAGCAGCCGGACGGGACAGGTCACAGATACGCAGTATTTT. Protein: CASSRTGQVTDTQYF.

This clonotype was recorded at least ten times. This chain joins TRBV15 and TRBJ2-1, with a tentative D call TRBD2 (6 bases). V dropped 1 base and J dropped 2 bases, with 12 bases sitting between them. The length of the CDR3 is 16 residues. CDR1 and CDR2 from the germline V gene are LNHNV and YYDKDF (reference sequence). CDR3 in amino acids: CATSRGSGFTYNEQFF. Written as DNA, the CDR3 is TGTGCCACCAGCAGAGGTAGCGGATTTACCTACAATGAGCAGTTCTTC.

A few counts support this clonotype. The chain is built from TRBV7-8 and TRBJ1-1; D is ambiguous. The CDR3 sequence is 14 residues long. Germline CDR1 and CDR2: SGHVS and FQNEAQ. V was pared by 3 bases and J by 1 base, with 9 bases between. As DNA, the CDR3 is TGTGCCAGCAGCTTCATCGACACGAACACTGAAGCTTTCTTT. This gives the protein CASSFIDTNTEAFF.

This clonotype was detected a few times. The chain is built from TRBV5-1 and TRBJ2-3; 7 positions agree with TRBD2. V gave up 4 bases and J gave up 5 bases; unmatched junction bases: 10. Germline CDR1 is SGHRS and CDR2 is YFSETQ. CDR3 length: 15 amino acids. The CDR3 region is CASSRSAGEIDTQYF. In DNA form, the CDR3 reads TGCGCCAGCAGCAGGTCGGCGGGAGAGATAGATACGCAGTATTTT.

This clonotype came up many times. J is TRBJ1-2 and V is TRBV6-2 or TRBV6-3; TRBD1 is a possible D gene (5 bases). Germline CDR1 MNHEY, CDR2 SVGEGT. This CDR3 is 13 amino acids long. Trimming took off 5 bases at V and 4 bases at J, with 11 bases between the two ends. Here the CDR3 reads CASSIDSGYGYTF. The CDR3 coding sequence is TGTGCCAGCAGTATCGACAGCGGCTATGGCTACACCTTC.